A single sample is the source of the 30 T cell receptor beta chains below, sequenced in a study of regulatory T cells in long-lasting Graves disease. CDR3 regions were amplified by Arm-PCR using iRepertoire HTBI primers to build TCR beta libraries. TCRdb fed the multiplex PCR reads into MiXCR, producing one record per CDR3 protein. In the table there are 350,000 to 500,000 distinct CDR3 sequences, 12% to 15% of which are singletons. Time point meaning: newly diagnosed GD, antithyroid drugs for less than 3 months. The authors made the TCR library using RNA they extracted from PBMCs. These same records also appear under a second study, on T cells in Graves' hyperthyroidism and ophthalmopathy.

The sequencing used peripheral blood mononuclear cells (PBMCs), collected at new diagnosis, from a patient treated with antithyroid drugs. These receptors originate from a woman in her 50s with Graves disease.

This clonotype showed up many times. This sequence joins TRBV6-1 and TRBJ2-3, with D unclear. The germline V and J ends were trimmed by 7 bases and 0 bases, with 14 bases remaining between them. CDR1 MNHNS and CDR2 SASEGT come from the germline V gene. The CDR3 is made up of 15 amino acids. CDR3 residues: CASTQSLPSTDTQYF. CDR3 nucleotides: TGTGCCAGCACGCAGTCCCTACCTAGCACAGATACGCAGTATTTT.

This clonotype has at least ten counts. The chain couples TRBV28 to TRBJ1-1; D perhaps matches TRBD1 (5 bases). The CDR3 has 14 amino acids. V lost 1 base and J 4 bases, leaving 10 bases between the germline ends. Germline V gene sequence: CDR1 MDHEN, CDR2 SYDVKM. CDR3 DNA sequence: TGTGCCAGCAGTTTATCAGGGAGGCCCACTGAAGCTTTCTTT. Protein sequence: CASSLSGRPTEAFF.

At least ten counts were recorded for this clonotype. The chain's CDR3 is CASSEVGASEAFF. CDR3 coding DNA: TGTGCCAGCAGTGAGGTCGGGGCAAGTGAAGCTTTCTTT. The V call is TRBV2, the J call TRBJ1-1; a weak D match, TRBD1 (5 bases). The CDR3 contains 13 residues. Deletions cut 3 bases from V and 7 bases from J, with 12 bases between. The germline V gene encodes CDR1 SNHLY and CDR2 FYNNEI.

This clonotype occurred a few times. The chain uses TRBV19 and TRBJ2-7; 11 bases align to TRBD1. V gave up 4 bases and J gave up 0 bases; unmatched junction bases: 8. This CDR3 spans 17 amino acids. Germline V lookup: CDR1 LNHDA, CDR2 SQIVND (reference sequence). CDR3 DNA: TGTGCCAGTAGTAATGGGACAGGGGGTCGAAGCTCCTACGAGCAGTACTTC. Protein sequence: CASSNGTGGRSSYEQYF.

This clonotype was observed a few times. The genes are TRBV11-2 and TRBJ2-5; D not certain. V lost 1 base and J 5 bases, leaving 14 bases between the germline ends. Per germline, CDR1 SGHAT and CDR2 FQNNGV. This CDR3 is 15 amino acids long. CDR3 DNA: TGTGCCAGCAGCTTAGGTCAGAGCGAAACGGAGACCCAGTACTTC. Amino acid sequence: CASSLGQSETETQYF.

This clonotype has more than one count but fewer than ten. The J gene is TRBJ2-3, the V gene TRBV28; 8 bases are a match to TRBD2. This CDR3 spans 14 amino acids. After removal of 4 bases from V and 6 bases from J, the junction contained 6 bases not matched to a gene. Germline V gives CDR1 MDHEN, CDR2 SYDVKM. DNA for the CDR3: TGTGCCAGCAGTTACAGCGGGAGTGCTGATACGCAGTATTTT. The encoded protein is CASSYSGSADTQYF.

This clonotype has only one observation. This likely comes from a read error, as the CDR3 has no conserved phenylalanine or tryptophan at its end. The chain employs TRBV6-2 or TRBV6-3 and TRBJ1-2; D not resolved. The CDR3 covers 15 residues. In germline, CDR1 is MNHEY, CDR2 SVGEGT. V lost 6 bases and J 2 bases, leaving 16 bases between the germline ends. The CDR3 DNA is TGTGCCAGCAGACCCACCCCCCTCAGCAACTATGGCTACACCCTC. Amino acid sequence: CASRPTPLSNYGYTL.

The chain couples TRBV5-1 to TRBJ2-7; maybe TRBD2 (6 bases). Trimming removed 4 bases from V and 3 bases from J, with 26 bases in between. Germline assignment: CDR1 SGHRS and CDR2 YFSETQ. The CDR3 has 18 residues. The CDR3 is CASSPGRGLLSPYYEQYF. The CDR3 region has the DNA TGCGCCAGCAGCCCAGGGCGGGGTTTACTCTCCCCCTACTACGAGCAGTACTTC.

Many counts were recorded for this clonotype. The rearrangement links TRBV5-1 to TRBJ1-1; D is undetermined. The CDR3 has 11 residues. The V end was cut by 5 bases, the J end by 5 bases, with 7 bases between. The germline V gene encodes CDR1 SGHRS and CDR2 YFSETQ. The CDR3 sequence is CASRGVTEAFF. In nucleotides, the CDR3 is TGCGCCAGCAGGGGAGTGACTGAAGCTTTCTTT.

The CDR3 region has the DNA TGTGCCAGCAGTGGGTTGGAGGGGTTATCTGAAGCTTTCTTT. It translates to CASSGLEGLSEAFF. The chain has TRBV6-1 and TRBJ1-1; a possible D gene is TRBD1 (5 bases). Germline assignment: CDR1 MNHNS and CDR2 SASEGT. V was trimmed by 4 bases and J by 6 bases, leaving 15 bases between them. The CDR3 covers 14 residues.

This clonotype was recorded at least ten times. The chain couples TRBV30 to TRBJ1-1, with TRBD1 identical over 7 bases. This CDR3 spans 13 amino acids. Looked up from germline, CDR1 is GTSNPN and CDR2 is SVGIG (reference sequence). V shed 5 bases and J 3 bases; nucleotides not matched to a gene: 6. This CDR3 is CAWDRVGYTEAFF. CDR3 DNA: TGTGCCTGGGACAGGGTGGGGTACACTGAAGCTTTCTTT.

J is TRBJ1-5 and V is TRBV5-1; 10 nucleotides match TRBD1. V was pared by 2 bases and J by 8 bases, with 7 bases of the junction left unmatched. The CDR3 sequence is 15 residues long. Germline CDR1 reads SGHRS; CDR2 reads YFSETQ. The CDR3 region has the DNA TGCGCCAGCAGCTTCGGGACAGGGGATTATGAGCCCCAGCATTTT. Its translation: CASSFGTGDYEPQHF.

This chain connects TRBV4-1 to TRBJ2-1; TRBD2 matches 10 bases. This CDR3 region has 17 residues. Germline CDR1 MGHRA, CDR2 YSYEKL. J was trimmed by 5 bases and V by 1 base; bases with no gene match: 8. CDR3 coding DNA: TGCGCCAGCAGCCAAGGGATCCGACTAGCGGGTAACAATGAGCAGTTCTTC. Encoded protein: CASSQGIRLAGNNEQFF.

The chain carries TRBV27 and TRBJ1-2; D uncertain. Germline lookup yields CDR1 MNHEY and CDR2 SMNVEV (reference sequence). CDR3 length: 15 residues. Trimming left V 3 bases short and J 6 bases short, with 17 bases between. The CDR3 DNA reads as TGTGCCAGCAGTTTGGGCCTTGGGGTTACTGATGGCTACACCTTC. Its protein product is CASSLGLGVTDGYTF.

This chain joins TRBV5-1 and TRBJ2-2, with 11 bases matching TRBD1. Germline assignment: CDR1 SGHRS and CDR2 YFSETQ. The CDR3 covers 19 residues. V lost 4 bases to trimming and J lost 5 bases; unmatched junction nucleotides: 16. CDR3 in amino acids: CASSPRTGGWGPSTGELFF. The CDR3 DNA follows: TGCGCCAGCAGCCCCCGGACAGGGGGCTGGGGCCCGAGTACCGGGGAGCTGTTTTTT.

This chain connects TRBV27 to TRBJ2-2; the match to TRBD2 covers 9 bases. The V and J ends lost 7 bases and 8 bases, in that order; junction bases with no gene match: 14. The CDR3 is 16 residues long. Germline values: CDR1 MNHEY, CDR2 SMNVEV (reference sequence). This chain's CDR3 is CASTSGGSGSLGELFF. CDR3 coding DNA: TGTGCCAGCACTTCCGGGGGTAGCGGGAGCTTGGGGGAGCTGTTTTTT.

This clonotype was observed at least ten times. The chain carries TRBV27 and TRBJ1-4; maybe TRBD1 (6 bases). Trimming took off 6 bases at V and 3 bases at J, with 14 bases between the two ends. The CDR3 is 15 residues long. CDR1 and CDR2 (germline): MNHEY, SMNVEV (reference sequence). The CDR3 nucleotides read TGTGCCAGCAGGACCTCCGGGACACCTAATGAAAAACTGTTTTTT. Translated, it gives CASRTSGTPNEKLFF. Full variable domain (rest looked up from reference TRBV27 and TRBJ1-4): EAQVTQNPRYLITVTGKKLTVTCSQNMNHEYMSWYRQDPGLGLRQIYYSMNVEVTDKGDVPEGYKVSRKEKRNFPLILESPSPNQTSLYFCASRTSGTPNEKLFFGSGTQLSVL.

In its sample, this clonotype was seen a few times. The CDR3 bases are TGTGCCAGCAGCCCAGGGACTAGCGGGGTCTATGAGCAGTTCTTC. It is translated as CASSPGTSGVYEQFF. The chain joins TRBV5-4 to TRBJ2-5, with TRBD2 matching 13 bases. The tail of the sequence fits TRBJ2-1 better, so the J call may be wrong. The length of the CDR3 is 15 residues. CDR1 and CDR2 (germline): SGHNT, YYREEE (reference sequence).

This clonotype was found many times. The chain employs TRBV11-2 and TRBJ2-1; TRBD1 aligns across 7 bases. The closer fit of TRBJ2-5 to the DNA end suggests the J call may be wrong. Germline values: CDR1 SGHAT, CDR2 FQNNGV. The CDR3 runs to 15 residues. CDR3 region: CASSLATNRGETQYF. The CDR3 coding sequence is TGTGCCAGCAGCCTGGCGACAAACAGGGGAGAGACCCAGTACTTC.

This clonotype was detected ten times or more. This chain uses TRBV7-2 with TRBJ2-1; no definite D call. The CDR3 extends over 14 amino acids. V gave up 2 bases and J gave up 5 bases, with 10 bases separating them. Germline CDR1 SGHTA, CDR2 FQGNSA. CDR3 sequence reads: CASSLYLADNEQFF. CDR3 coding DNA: TGTGCCAGCAGCTTATACTTAGCTGACAATGAGCAGTTCTTC.

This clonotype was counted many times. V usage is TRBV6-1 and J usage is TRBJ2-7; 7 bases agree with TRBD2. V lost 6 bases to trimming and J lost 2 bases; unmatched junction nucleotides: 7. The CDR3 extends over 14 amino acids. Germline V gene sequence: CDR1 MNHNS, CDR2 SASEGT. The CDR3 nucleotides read TGTGCCAGCAGACGCCGGGACTACCCCTACGAGCAGTACTTC. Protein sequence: CASRRRDYPYEQYF.

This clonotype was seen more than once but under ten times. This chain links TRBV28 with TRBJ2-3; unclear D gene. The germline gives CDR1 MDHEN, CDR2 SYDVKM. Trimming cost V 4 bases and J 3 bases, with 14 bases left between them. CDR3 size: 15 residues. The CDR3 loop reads CASSSADQETDTQYF. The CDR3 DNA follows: TGTGCCAGCAGTTCGGCTGATCAAGAAACAGATACGCAGTATTTT.

CDR3 nucleotide sequence: TGTGCCAGCACCGACAGGGGCGGGGAGACCCAGTACTTC. Its translation: CASTDRGGETQYF. This chain joins TRBV6-1 and TRBJ2-5, with 8 positions matching TRBD1. Germline V gene sequence: CDR1 MNHNS, CDR2 SASEGT. The CDR3 has 13 amino acids. The junction had 6 bases not matched to a gene; V was cut back by 7 bases and J by 5 bases.

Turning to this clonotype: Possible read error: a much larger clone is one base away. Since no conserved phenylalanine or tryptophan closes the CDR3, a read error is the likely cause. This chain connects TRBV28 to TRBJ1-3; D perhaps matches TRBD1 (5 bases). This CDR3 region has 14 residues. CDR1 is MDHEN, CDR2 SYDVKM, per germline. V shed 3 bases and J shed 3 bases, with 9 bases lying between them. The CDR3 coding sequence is TGTGCCAGCAGTTTCCCCGGGGGTGGAAACACCATATATTCT. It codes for CASSFPGGGNTIYS.

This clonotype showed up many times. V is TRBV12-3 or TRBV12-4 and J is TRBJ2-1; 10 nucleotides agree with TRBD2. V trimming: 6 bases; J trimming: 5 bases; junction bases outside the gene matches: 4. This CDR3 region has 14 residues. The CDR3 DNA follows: TGTGCCAGCAGCCGACTAGCGGGCCACAATGAGCAGTTCTTC. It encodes CASSRLAGHNEQFF.

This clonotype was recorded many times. The CDR3 region is CASSSLAGAGEQYF. For the CDR3, the DNA is TGTGCCAGCAGTTCTCTAGCGGGAGCGGGCGAGCAGTACTTC. V usage is TRBV27 and J usage is TRBJ2-7; TRBD2 matches 10 bases. CDR1 and CDR2 from the germline V gene are MNHEY and SMNVEV (reference sequence). V lost 4 bases, J lost 6 bases, and 6 bases stayed unmatched. The length of the CDR3 is 14 residues.

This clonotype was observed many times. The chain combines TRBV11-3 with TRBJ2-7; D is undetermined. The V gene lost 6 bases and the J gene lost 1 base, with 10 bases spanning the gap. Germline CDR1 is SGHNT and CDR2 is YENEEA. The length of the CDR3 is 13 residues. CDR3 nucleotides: TGTGCCAGCAGTTACGGCCGGTCCTACGAGCAGTACTTC. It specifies CASSYGRSYEQYF. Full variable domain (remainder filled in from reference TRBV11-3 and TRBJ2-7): EAGVVQSPRYKIIEKKQPVAFWCNPISGHNTLYWYLQNLGQGPELLIRYENEEAVDDSQLPKDRFSAERLKGVDSTLKIQPAELGDSAVYLCASSYGRSYEQYFGPGTRLTVT.

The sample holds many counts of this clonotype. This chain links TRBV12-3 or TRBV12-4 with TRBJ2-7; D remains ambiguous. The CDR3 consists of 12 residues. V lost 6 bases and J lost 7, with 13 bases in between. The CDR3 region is CASSPIQTEQYF. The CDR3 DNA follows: TGTGCCAGCAGCCCTATACAGACAGAGCAGTACTTC.

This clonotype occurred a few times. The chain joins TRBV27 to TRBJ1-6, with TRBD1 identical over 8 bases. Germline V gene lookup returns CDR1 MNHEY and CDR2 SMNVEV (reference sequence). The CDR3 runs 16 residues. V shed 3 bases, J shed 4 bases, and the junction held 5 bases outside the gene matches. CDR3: CASSLFGTGYNSPLHF. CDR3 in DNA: TGTGCCAGCAGTTTGTTCGGGACAGGATATAATTCACCCCTCCACTTT.

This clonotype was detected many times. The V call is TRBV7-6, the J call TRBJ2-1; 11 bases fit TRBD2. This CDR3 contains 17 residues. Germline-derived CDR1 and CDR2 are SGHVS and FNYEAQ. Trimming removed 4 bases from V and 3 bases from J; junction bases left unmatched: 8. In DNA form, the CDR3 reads TGTGCCAGCAGCTGGGGGACTAGCGGCCTACTCTACAATGAGCAGTTCTTC. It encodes CASSWGTSGLLYNEQFF.